This T cell receptor beta chain derives from a study of blood T cells in healthy people across ages. Study-level results: Donors of long life had a larger count of naive CD4+ cells and greater diversity than aged donors. While age rose, TCR beta diversity per million T cells dropped in a roughly linear way.

From germline, CDR1 is MDHEN and CDR2 SYDVKM. The CDR3 runs 14 residues. Trimming took 5 bases from V and 7 from J, leaving 18 bases between them. Note on this clonotype: Its antigen is unidentified.

Next came a second PCR, run for about 7 to 12 cycles, which used a sample-barcoded 5' primer along with a J-beta primer mix. TCRdb used MiXCR to reprocess the 5' RACE reads, holding one entry per CDR3 protein. In the table there are about 1.8 million distinct CDR3 sequences, less than 50% of which are singletons. Material: blood. The chain has TRBV28 and TRBJ2-7; no definite D call. This clonotype originated in a woman between 35 and 50 years old in good health. CDR3 bases: TGTGCCAGCAGTCCTCTGACTGGATGGAATGAGCAGTACTTC. Translated: CASSPLTGWNEQYF.